These 2 T cell receptor beta chains came from one sample sequenced in a study of blood T cell repertoires in COVID-19 (dated by TCRdb to 2018 to 2021). The method was the immunoSEQ multiplex PCR assay. TCRdb retrieved this table from immuneACCESS and kept in-frame rearrangements only. Not all clones are present; in checked studies, unresolved V genes account for under half, and no reason is known for the remainder. The sample data list about 88,000 clones, and approximately 91% of these were observed just once. Of the sample, approximately 1.8% is held by the ten largest clones. Sequences were obtained from peripheral blood. These receptors were taken from a man in his 60s with acute or convalescent COVID-19.

This chain joins TRBV7-9 and TRBJ2-1; tentative D call: TRBD2 (6 bases). Trimming removed 5 bases at V and 0 bases at J, with 14 bases between. The V gene's germline CDR1 is SEHNR and CDR2 FQNEAQ (reference sequence). The CDR3 totals 16 residues. In DNA form, the CDR3 reads TGTGCCAGCAGCGAGGACTACTTGAGCTCCTACAATGAGCAGTTCTTC. Encoded protein: CASSEDYLSSYNEQFF.

This clone occurred once. One end of the junction fails to match germline, which may point to a read error. The chain couples TRBV6-2 or TRBV6-3 to TRBJ2-3; 10 bases align to TRBD2. This CDR3 contains 15 residues. In germline, CDR1 is MNHEY, CDR2 SVGEGT. CDR3 loop: CASSYDPPSGRRVDF. CDR3 coding DNA: TGTGCCAGCAGTTACGATCCCCCTAGCGGGAGAAGAGTCGATTTT.